This note documents a single T cell receptor (beta chain) sequence. Its specificity is unknown. These data originate in a study of shared clonotypes between healthy human individuals. Overall study results and limits: Tissues were not sampled, only blood, and their repertoires likely differ.

It was into CD45RA+ naive and CD45RA-negative memory subsets that the CD4+ cells were split. Using about 220 ng DNA, roughly 33,000 T cell genomes, the sorted-subset replicate PCRs were run. Generated by immunoSEQ multiplex PCR, the TCRdb table keeps only in-frame clones and is missing some. The top ten hold approximately 1.3% of the sample, which has roughly 1 million clones, around four fifths seen once. This sequence originates from a man between 18 and 29 years old in good health. The specimen sequenced was memory CD4+ T cells sorted from blood. Subset of the sample: CD45RA-negative fraction.

The CDR3 here is CASSLSEGPYEQYF. Here the CDR3 DNA reads TGTGCCAGCAGCTTAAGCGAAGGGCCCTACGAGCAGTACTTC. The rearrangement joins TRBV7-3 to TRBJ2-7, with D unclear. In germline, CDR1 is SGHTA, CDR2 FQGTGA. V shed 1 base and J shed 2 bases, with 9 bases lying between them. CDR3 size: 14 residues.